This note documents a single TCR beta chain sequence. The CDR3 contains 15 residues. Germline CDR1 and CDR2: SGHTA and FQGNSA. V lost 6 bases to trimming and J lost 10 bases; unmatched junction nucleotides: 14. This entry is derived from a study of T cells after yellow fever vaccination. Using its own MiXCR run on the 5' RACE reads, TCRdb lists one record per CDR3 protein. Of about 550,000 distinct CDR3 sequences listed, approximately 21% are singletons. The TCR originated in a man aged 25-45 years who received the YFV17D yellow fever vaccine. The chain joins TRBV7-2 to TRBJ1-5; TRBD1 matches at 8 bases. The specimen was PBMCs, collected 15 days after the yellow fever booster vaccination. The CDR3 DNA follows: TGTGCCAGCAGTCGGACAGGGCTTGACGGACAACCCCAGCATTTT. This codes for CASSRTGLDGQPQHF.